The 30 T cell receptor beta chains in this list originate from one sample, sequenced in a study of beta chain features in type 1 diabetes (dated 2018 in TCRdb). The method was the immunoSEQ multiplex PCR assay. All of the isolated RNA was reverse transcribed with the High Capacity cDNA Reverse Transcription Kit, so expressed TCRB transcripts were sequenced. Imported from immuneACCESS, the table was reduced by TCRdb to in-frame sequences with V and J called. These copies leave out some clones; in studies compared against another copy, an unresolved V gene accounts for under half, and the cause of the remainder is not known. The sample profile shows under 450,000 clones; over 12% of them were found once. 0.019% of the sample belongs to the ten largest clones. The sequencing input was naive CD4+ T cells from blood. What this sample's cell subset or site label stands for: true naive CD4+ T cells. The receptors shown here come from a young woman in good health.

V usage is TRBV29-1 and J usage is TRBJ2-5; no reliable D call. Trimming removed 4 bases from V and 2 bases from J, with 14 bases in between. CDR3 length equals 14 residues. Germline V gives CDR1 SQVTM, CDR2 ANQGSEA. The CDR3: CSVGLVLTQETQYF. CDR3 DNA sequence: TGCAGCGTTGGATTGGTCCTAACTCAAGAGACCCAGTACTTC. The whole variable domain, remainder taken from reference TRBV29-1 and TRBJ2-5, is SAVISQKPSRDICQRGTSLTIQCQVDSQVTMMFWYRQQPGQSLTLIATANQGSEATYESGFVIDKFPISRPNLTFSTLTVSNMSPEDSSIYLCSVGLVLTQETQYFGPGTRLLVL.

The chain is built from TRBV7-2 and TRBJ1-2; TRBD1 might be the D (6 bases). The V end was cut by 6 bases, the J end by 4 bases, with 15 bases between. The germline V gene has CDR1 SGHTA and CDR2 FQGNSA. CDR3 length: 14 residues. The DNA of the CDR3 is TGTGCCAGCAGGCACAGGGAAACGGCCTATGGCTACACCTTC. Encoded protein: CASRHRETAYGYTF.

There are a few counts of this clone. The J gene is TRBJ1-5, the V gene TRBV18; D possibly corresponds to TRBD1 (6 bases). V was pared by 5 bases and J by 3 bases, with 11 bases between. The germline gives CDR1 KGHSH, CDR2 LQKENI. CDR3 size: 14 residues. CDR3 loop: CASSVRTVNQPQHF. Written as DNA, the CDR3 is TGTGCCAGCTCAGTAAGGACAGTCAATCAGCCCCAGCATTTT.

The gene calls are TRBV29-1 and TRBJ2-1, with unresolved D. CDR3 size: 16 residues. Germline values: CDR1 SQVTM, CDR2 ANQGSEA. Trimming pared 7 bases from V and 5 bases from J, leaving 24 bases between. CDR3 coding DNA: TGCAGCGCGGCCGGAACGGGTGAAAGGTTTGACAATGAGCAGTTCTTC. Translated, it gives CSAAGTGERFDNEQFF.

This clone came up once. The chain joins TRBV5-1 to TRBJ2-7; TRBD1 agrees at 8 bases. The CDR3 length is 14 residues. V lost 2 bases to trimming and J lost 5 bases; unmatched junction nucleotides: 6. CDR1 is SGHRS, CDR2 YFSETQ, per germline. The chain's CDR3 is CASSFKSTGDEQYF. Here the CDR3 DNA reads TGCGCCAGCAGCTTCAAATCGACAGGGGACGAGCAGTACTTC.

This clone was picked up many times. This sequence joins TRBV4-3 and TRBJ2-5; 9 nucleotides match TRBD2. CDR3 length: 16 residues. CDR1 is LGHNA, CDR2 YSLEER, per germline. The V gene end was trimmed by 2 bases and the J gene end by 5 bases; junction bases not matched to a gene: 9. CDR3 DNA: TGCGCCAGCAGCCAAAGCCTAGCGGGAACGGGGGAGACCCAGTACTTC. Its protein is CASSQSLAGTGETQYF.

This clone showed up just a few times. The J gene is TRBJ2-1, the V gene TRBV6-5; no clear D gene. The CDR3 loop spans 15 amino acids. The germline gives CDR1 MNHEY, CDR2 SVGAGI. Trimming removed 6 bases from V and 2 bases from J, with 14 bases in between. Written as DNA, the CDR3 is TGTGCCAGCAGACTGGAATCCCTAGCCTACAATGAGCAGTTCTTC. This gives the protein CASRLESLAYNEQFF.

CDR3 residues: CASITSSGLTYEQFF. The CDR3 region has the DNA TGTGCCAGCATAACTTCCAGCGGGCTTACTTATGAGCAGTTCTTC. This chain joins TRBV28 and TRBJ2-1; D is possibly TRBD2 (6 bases). CDR1 MDHEN and CDR2 SYDVKM come from the germline V gene. The CDR3 extends over 15 amino acids. Trimming removed 7 bases from V and 8 bases from J, with 21 bases in between. Supplemented by reference TRBV28 and TRBJ2-1, the full variable domain reads DVKVTQSSRYLVKRTGEKVFLECVQDMDHENMFWYRQDPGLGLRLIYFSYDVKMKEKGDIPEGYSVSREKKERFSLILESASTNQTSMYLCASITSSGLTYEQFFGPGTRLTVL.

In this sample, this clone turned up a few times. The V and J genes are TRBV7-9 and TRBJ2-1, with 13 bases fitting TRBD2. V was pared by 5 bases and J by 6 bases, with 7 bases of the junction left unmatched. In germline, CDR1 is SEHNR, CDR2 FQNEAQ (reference sequence). CDR3 length: 16 residues. Written as DNA, the CDR3 is TGTGCCAGCAGCCCTAGGGGACTAGCGGGAAGCAATGAGCAGTTCTTC. Amino acids: CASSPRGLAGSNEQFF.

This clone came up once. CDR3 in DNA: TGTGCCAGCAGCCGCGGACTCCTTTCGGATACGCAGTATTTT. The encoded protein is CASSRGLLSDTQYF. V is TRBV6-5 and J is TRBJ2-3; tentatively, D is TRBD2 (5 bases). The length of the CDR3 is 14 residues. V gave up 6 bases and J gave up 6 bases, with 16 bases separating them. CDR1 is MNHEY and CDR2 is SVGAGI in the germline V gene.

V is TRBV30 and J is TRBJ2-7, with a possible D match to TRBD2 (5 bases). The CDR3 sequence is 13 residues long. Germline V gene sequence: CDR1 GTSNPN, CDR2 SVGIG (reference sequence). V dropped 2 bases and J dropped 2 bases, with 10 bases sitting between them. CDR3 residues: CAWSWGAAYEQYF. CDR3 DNA sequence: TGTGCCTGGAGTTGGGGAGCTGCCTACGAGCAGTACTTC.

Only a few counts were recorded for this clone. The J gene is TRBJ2-1, the V gene TRBV30, with 10 bases lining up with TRBD2. The CDR3 is 15 residues long. V shed 2 bases and J 7 bases; nucleotides not matched to a gene: 8. Germline V gene lookup returns CDR1 GTSNPN and CDR2 SVGIG (reference sequence). As DNA, the CDR3 is TGTGCCTGGAGTTCCCGAGCGGGAGGGCCAAATGAGCAGTTCTTC. This encodes CAWSSRAGGPNEQFF.

The chain uses TRBV28 and TRBJ2-7; 16 bases line up with TRBD2. The V segment lost 2 bases and the J segment 4 bases; nucleotides outside the gene matches: 5. Germline V gene sequence: CDR1 MDHEN, CDR2 SYDVKM. The CDR3 length is 17 residues. The CDR3 nucleotides are TGTGCCAGCAGTTTAGGGACTAGCGGGAGGGCCGGGTACGAGCAGTACTTC. Protein: CASSLGTSGRAGYEQYF. Variable domain in full (rest from reference TRBV28 and TRBJ2-7): DVKVTQSSRYLVKRTGEKVFLECVQDMDHENMFWYRQDPGLGLRLIYFSYDVKMKEKGDIPEGYSVSREKKERFSLILESASTNQTSMYLCASSLGTSGRAGYEQYFGPGTRLTVT.

This clone was observed a handful of times. The genes are TRBV28 and TRBJ2-2; no clear D. CDR3 length equals 13 residues. Germline values: CDR1 MDHEN, CDR2 SYDVKM. V lost 5 bases and J 6 bases, leaving 10 bases between the germline ends. CDR3 residues: CASSEAIAGELFF. CDR3 sequence (DNA): TGTGCCAGCAGTGAGGCTATCGCCGGGGAGCTGTTTTTT.

This clone was picked up a small number of times. The chain carries TRBV4-1 and TRBJ2-7, with 11 bases that match TRBD1. With 0 bases clipped from V and 2 bases from J, the junction kept 3 bases outside the gene matches. CDR3 size: 16 residues. CDR1 and CDR2 from the germline V gene are MGHRA and YSYEKL. CDR3 amino acids: CASSQDPGQGAYEQYF. CDR3 DNA: TGCGCCAGCAGCCAAGATCCGGGACAGGGGGCCTACGAGCAGTACTTC.

This clone was seen only a few times. The rearrangement links TRBV10-3 to TRBJ2-7; 7 bases are a match to TRBD1. The trim removed 4 bases at V and 3 bases at J, leaving 9 bases unmatched. This CDR3 has 15 amino acids. CDR1 is ENHRY and CDR2 is SYGVKD in the germline V gene. The CDR3 DNA is TGTGCCATCAGTGGTGGACAGGCTAACCACTACGAGCAGTACTTC. This gives the protein CAISGGQANHYEQYF.

The chain links TRBV28 to TRBJ2-3; D is perhaps TRBD1 (6 bases). Trimming cost V 6 bases and J 3 bases, with 10 bases left between them. CDR1 MDHEN and CDR2 SYDVKM come from the germline V gene. The CDR3 extends over 13 amino acids. CDR3: CASSSTGTDTQYF. Written as DNA, the CDR3 is TGTGCCAGCAGCTCCACAGGGACAGATACGCAGTATTTT.

This clone has more than one count but fewer than ten. The chain links TRBV29-1 to TRBJ1-1; the D is unclear. Trimming took off 8 bases at V and 1 base at J, with 8 bases between the two ends. The CDR3 contains 11 residues. Germline loops: CDR1 SQVTM, CDR2 ANQGSEA. CDR3 coding DNA: TGCAGCCCTCAGAAGAACACTGAAGCTTTCTTT. As protein: CSPQKNTEAFF.

The chain recombines TRBV15 with TRBJ2-3; 8 nucleotides match TRBD2. CDR3 length: 17 residues. The V gene's germline CDR1 is LNHNV and CDR2 YYDKDF (reference sequence). V was pared by 0 bases and J by 0 bases, with 5 bases of the junction left unmatched. The CDR3 sequence: CATSRDRASGSTDTQYF. In DNA, the CDR3 is TGTGCCACCAGCAGAGATCGCGCTAGCGGGAGCACAGATACGCAGTATTTT. The variable domain in full, with the rest retrieved from reference TRBV15 and TRBJ2-3, is DAMVIQNPRYQVTQFGKPVTLSCSQTLNHNVMYWYQQKSSQAPKLLFHYYDKDFNNEADTPDNFQSRRPNTSFCFLDIRSPGLGDTAMYLCATSRDRASGSTDTQYFGPGTRLTVL.

This clone was counted only a few times. J is TRBJ2-3 and V is TRBV6-6, with 7 bases matching TRBD1. The germline V gene has CDR1 MNHNY and CDR2 SVGAGI (reference sequence). This CDR3 contains 15 residues. V gave up 6 bases and J gave up 5 bases; unmatched junction bases: 11. The chain's CDR3 is CASRNRQGEGDTQYF. The CDR3 DNA reads as TGTGCCAGCAGAAATCGACAGGGTGAGGGAGATACGCAGTATTTT.

The chain recombines TRBV7-3 with TRBJ2-3; possibly TRBD2 for D (5 bases). The germline V gene has CDR1 SGHTA and CDR2 FQGTGA. The ends were cut back, 7 bases at V and 1 base at J, with 6 bases in the middle. The CDR3 extends over 12 amino acids. DNA for the CDR3: TGTGCCAGCAACGGGGGCACAGATACGCAGTATTTT. This gives the protein CASNGGTDTQYF.

The chain recombines TRBV7-2 with TRBJ2-3, with D unresolved. Germline V gene lookup returns CDR1 SGHTA and CDR2 FQGNSA. This CDR3 has 14 amino acids. Trimming stripped 2 bases from V and 6 bases from J, with 12 bases between. The CDR3 spells CASSLNAVSDTQYF. The CDR3 coding sequence is TGTGCCAGCAGCTTAAACGCAGTTTCGGATACGCAGTATTTT.

The V gene is TRBV29-1, the J gene TRBJ2-3, with 7 bases identical to TRBD1. In germline, CDR1 is SQVTM, CDR2 ANQGSEA. This CDR3 has 14 amino acids. Germline trimming cut 2 bases from V and 4 bases from J; bases unmatched to any gene: 6. In nucleotides, the CDR3 is TGCAGCGTTGAATTAGGGGGCAGGGCAGATACGCAGTATTTT. This codes for CSVELGGRADTQYF.

This sequence joins TRBV10-3 and TRBJ1-2, with D possibly being TRBD1 (5 bases). The germline CDR1 and CDR2 sequences are ENHRY and SYGVKD. V shed 4 bases and J shed 6 bases, with 12 bases lying between them. This CDR3 is 13 amino acids long. The CDR3 region has the DNA TGTGCCATCAGTGGACAGCAGATCCATGGCTACACCTTC. Its translation: CAISGQQIHGYTF.

The sample holds a few counts of this clone. V is TRBV7-3 and J is TRBJ1-1; D remains ambiguous. CDR3 length: 13 residues. Trimming removed 3 bases from V and 0 bases from J, with 5 bases in between. Germline V gene sequence: CDR1 SGHTA, CDR2 FQGTGA. Here the CDR3 reads CASSLVVNTEAFF. The CDR3 DNA reads TGTGCCAGCAGCTTGGTAGTGAACACTGAAGCTTTCTTT.

In its sample, this clone was seen a few times. The chain has TRBV6-6 and TRBJ1-1, with D unresolved. Trimming took off 2 bases at V and 5 bases at J, with 12 bases between the two ends. CDR3 size: 14 residues. Per the germline V gene, CDR1 is MNHNY and CDR2 is SVGAGI (reference sequence). DNA for the CDR3: TGTGCCAGCAGTTACCCCGGAGGCAAGACTGAAGCTTTCTTT. This encodes CASSYPGGKTEAFF.

This clone was seen more than once but under ten times. The chain couples TRBV28 to TRBJ2-3, with D maybe TRBD1 (6 bases). CDR1 is MDHEN, CDR2 SYDVKM, per germline. V was cut by 1 base and J by 0 bases, with 11 bases left in between. This CDR3 is 16 amino acids long. The CDR3 region is CASSLLGTSSTDTQYF. The CDR3 DNA reads TGTGCCAGCAGTTTATTGGGGACATCTAGCACAGATACGCAGTATTTT.

The V call is TRBV29-1, the J call TRBJ1-5; 8 bases match TRBD1. The germline V gene has CDR1 SQVTM and CDR2 ANQGSEA. This CDR3 is built from 15 residues. After removal of 0 bases from V and 11 bases from J, the junction contained 12 bases not matched to a gene. CDR3 nucleotides: TGCAGCGTTGAAGAAACAGGGGGTCATGGAGGGACCCAGCATTTT. This encodes CSVEETGGHGGTQHF.

This clone has only a few counts. The V gene is TRBV21-1, the J gene TRBJ1-4; TRBD1 is the table's D call, not checked against the DNA. TRBV21-1 is a pseudogene. The CDR3 totals 13 residues. In DNA, the CDR3 is TGTGCCAGCACTCGGGACAGGAATGAAAAACTGTTTTTT. Amino acid sequence: CASTRDRNEKLFF.

This chain joins TRBV9 and TRBJ2-5, with D perhaps TRBD2 (7 bases). V lost 0 bases and J lost 3, with 18 bases in between. Germline lookup yields CDR1 SGDLS and CDR2 YYNGEE. The CDR3 extends over 17 amino acids. The CDR3 DNA reads TGTGCCAGCAGCGTAGCCCCGGGGGGAGGGGGAGAAGAGACCCAGTACTTC. This sequence encodes CASSVAPGGGGEETQYF. The variable domain in full, completed from reference TRBV9 and TRBJ2-5, reads DSGVTQTPKHLITATGQRVTLRCSPRSGDLSVYWYQQSLDQGLQFLIQYYNGEERAKGNILERFSAQQFPDLHSELNLSSLELGDSALYFCASSVAPGGGGEETQYFGPGTRLLVL.